Listed below are T cell receptor beta chains from one sample, sequenced in a study of shared clonotypes between healthy human individuals. Data came from immunoSEQ multiplex PCR; TCRdb stores just in-frame clones and leaves some out. The table has some 1 million clones, more than 60% seen once. The sequenced sample was memory CD4+ T cells sorted from blood. These receptors were obtained from a man younger than 30 in good health. CDR3s include the opening cysteine and the closing phenylalanine or tryptophan. The order of the fields is V gene, clone size, J gene, D gene, CDR3 protein, CDR3 DNA. D genes are given only for firm matches. Clone size is shown for a subset of rows, as once, few, many or a class of expanded clone.

V: TRBV12-5; size: -; J: TRBJ2-7; D: TRBD1; CDR3: CASGLARDREHEQYF; DNA: TGTGCTAGTGGTTTGGCCCGGGACAGGGAGCACGAGCAGTACTTC
V: TRBV7-9; size: -; J: TRBJ2-7; D: -; CDR3: CASSLAGAYEQYF; DNA: TGTGCCAGCAGCTTAGCAGGGGCCTACGAGCAGTACTTC
V: TRBV7-9; size: -; J: TRBJ2-2; D: TRBD2; CDR3: CASSRTSGGPTGELFF; DNA: TGTGCCAGCAGCAGGACTAGCGGGGGGCCCACCGGGGAGCTGTTTTTT
V: TRBV6-1; size: -; J: TRBJ1-6; D: -; CDR3: CASTRSGTLGSPLHF; DNA: TGTGCCAGCACGAGGAGCGGGACTCTAGGTTCACCCCTCCACTTT
V: TRBV19; size: -; J: TRBJ2-7; D: TRBD2; CDR3: CASRRGSGRSYEQYF; DNA: TGTGCCAGTAGGCGGGGGAGCGGGCGCTCCTACGAGCAGTACTTC
V: TRBV27; size: few; J: TRBJ1-5; D: TRBD1; CDR3: CASSSTGVVQPQHF; DNA: TGTGCCAGCAGTTCGACAGGGGTGGTTCAGCCCCAGCATTTT
V: TRBV30; size: -; J: TRBJ1-5; D: -; CDR3: CAWSLKAPSREPQHF; DNA: TGTGCCTGGAGTCTAAAGGCCCCGTCCCGTGAGCCCCAGCATTTT
V: TRBV29-1; size: -; J: TRBJ2-3; D: -; CDR3: CSVVVPGHRADTQYF; DNA: TGCAGCGTTGTAGTTCCGGGACATAGGGCAGATACGCAGTATTTT
V: TRBV5-1; size: -; J: TRBJ2-7; D: -; CDR3: CASSLNYGWGEQYF; DNA: TGCGCCAGCAGCCTGAATTACGGGTGGGGGGAGCAGTACTTC
V: TRBV5-1; size: -; J: TRBJ2-3; D: -; CDR3: CASSSYRGAQDTQYF; DNA: TGCGCCAGCAGCTCCTACCGGGGAGCGCAAGATACGCAGTATTTT
V: TRBV2; size: -; J: TRBJ1-2; D: TRBD1; CDR3: CASRDRGNYGYTF; DNA: TGTGCCAGCAGGGACAGGGGGAACTATGGCTACACCTTC
V: TRBV4-1; size: -; J: TRBJ1-1; D: TRBD1; CDR3: CASSQHPQGENEAFF; DNA: TGCGCCAGCAGCCAACATCCACAGGGGGAGAATGAAGCTTTCTTT
V: TRBV11-3; size: -; J: TRBJ2-1; D: -; CDR3: CASSLDAPGNEQFF; DNA: TGTGCCAGCAGCTTAGATGCCCCTGGTAATGAGCAGTTCTTC
V: TRBV5-1; size: -; J: TRBJ2-5; D: -; CDR3: CASSLEITETQYF; DNA: TGCGCCAGCAGCTTAGAAATTACGGAGACCCAGTACTTC
V: TRBV10-3; size: many; J: TRBJ1-5; D: -; CDR3: CAASRDGPNQPQHF; DNA: TGTGCCGCTTCTCGGGACGGGCCCAATCAGCCCCAGCATTTT
V: TRBV5-1; size: -; J: TRBJ2-7; D: -; CDR3: CASSLGGVSSYEQYF; DNA: TGCGCCAGCAGCTTAGGCGGGGTGAGCTCCTACGAGCAGTACTTC
V: TRBV27; size: -; J: TRBJ2-7; D: TRBD2; CDR3: CASRLADTYEQYF; DNA: TGTGCCAGCAGACTAGCGGACACCTACGAGCAGTACTTC
V: TRBV30; size: -; J: TRBJ1-1; D: -; CDR3: CAWSAGLKAGTEAFF; DNA: TGTGCCTGGAGTGCGGGACTCAAGGCGGGTACTGAAGCTTTCTTT
V: TRBV6-1; size: -; J: TRBJ2-3; D: -; CDR3: CASSEPGVLDTQYF; DNA: TGTGCCAGCAGTGAACCGGGGGTTCTGGATACGCAGTATTTT
V: TRBV2; size: many; J: TRBJ1-1; D: -; CDR3: CASKKEYPEAFF; DNA: TGTGCCAGCAAGAAGGAATACCCTGAAGCTTTCTTT
V: TRBV2; size: -; J: TRBJ2-1; D: TRBD1; CDR3: CASSHGQGNEQFF; DNA: TGTGCCAGCAGCCACGGACAGGGGAATGAGCAGTTCTTC
V: TRBV9; size: -; J: TRBJ2-3; D: TRBD2; CDR3: CASSVAGGYTDTQYF; DNA: TGTGCCAGCAGCGTAGCGGGAGGGTACACAGATACGCAGTATTTT
V: TRBV30; size: -; J: TRBJ2-7; D: -; CDR3: CAWAAGRSYEQYF; DNA: TGTGCCTGGGCGGCCGGGCGCTCCTACGAGCAGTACTTC
V: TRBV4-2; size: -; J: TRBJ1-4; D: -; CDR3: CASSQPGRTDEKLFF; DNA: TGTGCCAGCAGCCAACCAGGGAGAACCGATGAAAAACTGTTTTTT
V: TRBV30; size: many; J: TRBJ1-1; D: -; CDR3: CAWSKGSRTEAFF; DNA: TGTGCCTGGAGTAAAGGGTCGAGAACTGAAGCTTTCTTT
V: TRBV4-1; size: -; J: TRBJ2-3; D: TRBD2; CDR3: CASSPRDYNYVLGDTQYF; DNA: TGCGCCAGCAGCCCACGGGACTACAATTACGTTTTGGGGGATACGCAGTATTTT
V: TRBV6-1; size: -; J: TRBJ2-7; D: -; CDR3: CASSEGPNEAYEQYF; DNA: TGTGCCAGCAGTGAAGGGCCAAACGAAGCCTACGAGCAGTACTTC
V: TRBV28; size: -; J: TRBJ1-5; D: -; CDR3: CASSFSKNSNQPQHF; DNA: TGTGCCAGCAGTTTCAGTAAAAATAGCAATCAGCCCCAGCATTTT
V: TRBV4-3; size: -; J: TRBJ2-1; D: -; CDR3: CASSQDRSVGKQFF; DNA: TGCGCCAGCAGCCAAGATAGGTCCGTAGGGAAGCAGTTCTTC
V: TRBV28; size: few; J: TRBJ2-1; D: TRBD2; CDR3: CASSPGTSLGNEQFF; DNA: TGTGCCAGCAGTCCCGGGACTAGTCTTGGGAATGAGCAGTTCTTC
V: TRBV2; size: -; J: TRBJ2-3; D: TRBD2; CDR3: CASTPEGKRGSGTDTQYF; DNA: TGTGCCAGCACACCCGAGGGGAAGCGGGGGTCGGGCACAGATACGCAGTATTTT
V: TRBV19; size: -; J: TRBJ2-6; D: -; CDR3: CASSDTSGANVLTF; DNA: TGTGCCAGTTCGGACACCTCTGGGGCCAACGTCCTGACTTTC
V: TRBV2; size: once; J: TRBJ2-1; D: -; CDR3: CASKGALAGSYNEQFF; DNA: TGTGCCAGCAAGGGGGCCCTTGCGGGGAGTTACAATGAGCAGTTCTTC
V: TRBV2; size: -; J: TRBJ2-5; D: -; CDR3: CASSEAGVPQETQYF; DNA: TGTGCCAGCAGTGAAGCGGGAGTCCCCCAAGAGACCCAGTACTTC
V: TRBV25-1; size: -; J: TRBJ2-5; D: -; CDR3: CASSDRETQYF; DNA: TGTGCCAGCAGTGATAGGGAGACCCAGTACTTC
V: TRBV27; size: few; J: TRBJ2-1; D: -; CDR3: CASSLPYNEQFF; DNA: TGTGCCAGCAGTTTACCGTACAATGAGCAGTTCTTC
V: TRBV5-1; size: -; J: TRBJ1-6; D: -; CDR3: CASSLDPGSPLHF; DNA: TGCGCCAGCAGCTTGGACCCCGGGTCACCCCTCCACTTT
V: TRBV18; size: -; J: TRBJ2-1; D: -; CDR3: CASSELSDNEQFF; DNA: TGTGCCAGCTCCGAGTTGAGCGACAATGAGCAGTTCTTC
V: TRBV11-2; size: -; J: TRBJ1-1; D: -; CDR3: CASSLVLDTEAFF; DNA: TGTGCCAGCAGCTTAGTATTAGATACTGAAGCTTTCTTT
V: TRBV5-4; size: -; J: TRBJ2-3; D: TRBD2; CDR3: CASSFGRGEYF; DNA: TGTGCCAGCAGCTTTGGGAGGGGAGAGTATTTT
V: TRBV7-8; size: -; J: TRBJ2-6; D: -; CDR3: CASSSTGANVLTF; DNA: TGTGCCAGCAGCTCCACTGGGGCCAACGTCCTGACTTTC
V: TRBV6-6; size: once; J: TRBJ2-3; D: TRBD2; CDR3: CASSPSGGSGDTQYF; DNA: TGTGCCAGCAGTCCCAGCGGGGGGTCTGGAGATACGCAGTATTTT
V: TRBV5-6; size: few; J: TRBJ2-1; D: TRBD2; CDR3: CASSLDAGGRIF; DNA: TGTGCCAGCAGCTTGGACGCGGGAGGAAGGATCTTC
V: TRBV6-6; size: -; J: TRBJ1-4; D: -; CDR3: CASNDRVDRTNEKLFF; DNA: TGTGCCAGCAACGATCGGGTGGACAGAACTAATGAAAAACTGTTTTTT
V: TRBV2; size: -; J: TRBJ1-1; D: -; CDR3: CASSDFQRGNMNTEAFF; DNA: TGTGCCAGCAGTGATTTCCAACGGGGTAACATGAACACTGAAGCTTTCTTT
V: TRBV7-6; size: -; J: TRBJ1-6; D: -; CDR3: CASSGRARGGYDSPLHF; DNA: TGTGCCAGCAGCGGACGCGCCAGGGGAGGATATGATTCACCCCTCCACTTT
V: TRBV6-1; size: -; J: TRBJ2-1; D: TRBD1; CDR3: CASSRDRVREQFF; DNA: TGTGCCAGCAGCCGGGACAGGGTCCGTGAGCAGTTCTTC
V: TRBV4-1; size: -; J: TRBJ2-7; D: -; CDR3: CASSQTGSFYEQYF; DNA: TGCGCCAGCAGCCAAACCGGGAGTTTTTACGAGCAGTACTTC
V: TRBV10-3; size: -; J: TRBJ1-1; D: -; CDR3: CATRGNVLDTEAFF; DNA: TGTGCCACCAGGGGAAATGTATTGGACACTGAAGCTTTCTTT
V: TRBV11-3; size: -; J: TRBJ2-1; D: -; CDR3: CASSLRGGNSYNEQFF; DNA: TGTGCCAGCAGCTTACGTGGGGGGAACTCCTACAATGAGCAGTTCTTC
V: TRBV9; size: -; J: TRBJ2-7; D: -; CDR3: CASSVATFEDEQYF; DNA: TGTGCCAGCAGCGTAGCTACCTTCGAGGACGAGCAGTACTTC
V: TRBV11-3; size: -; J: TRBJ1-6; D: -; CDR3: CASSLGLTNSPLHF; DNA: TGTGCCAGCAGCTTAGGACTGACTAATTCACCCCTCCACTTT
V: TRBV7-9; size: -; J: TRBJ2-5; D: TRBD1; CDR3: CASSAGQGGQRETQYF; DNA: TGTGCCAGCAGCGCCGGACAGGGCGGGCAGAGAGAGACCCAGTACTTC
V: TRBV5-8; size: -; J: TRBJ1-6; D: -; CDR3: CASSFRGDTSPLHF; DNA: TGTGCCAGCAGCTTCCGAGGGGACACGTCACCCCTCCACTTT
V: TRBV7-2; size: -; J: TRBJ2-3; D: TRBD2; CDR3: CASSRSISGGGDTQYF; DNA: TGTGCCAGCAGCCGCTCGATTAGCGGGGGTGGGGATACGCAGTATTTT
V: TRBV30; size: -; J: TRBJ2-7; D: TRBD1; CDR3: CAWSGQGALEQYF; DNA: TGTGCCTGGAGTGGACAGGGGGCGTTAGAGCAGTACTTC